This is a list of T cell receptor beta chains from one sample in a study of blood T cells in healthy people across ages. TCRdb redid the calling of the 5' RACE reads with MiXCR, one entry per CDR3 protein. The table shows roughly 680,000 distinct CDR3 sequences, with roughly 50% occurring only once. The sequenced material came from blood. The receptors come from a woman aged 60-75 years in good health. CDR3s include the opening cysteine and the closing phenylalanine or tryptophan. Fields, in order: J gene, D gene, V gene, CDR3 protein. The D gene is left open where the match is weak.

J gene: TRBJ2-1
D gene: .
V gene: TRBV7-2
CDR3 protein: CASSFAAATYNEQFF

J gene: TRBJ2-1
D gene: TRBD2
V gene: TRBV7-3
CDR3 protein: CASSLGAGVGNEQFF

J gene: TRBJ1-4
D gene: TRBD1
V gene: TRBV27
CDR3 protein: CASSLSSGTGRLFKEKLFF

J gene: TRBJ2-2
D gene: TRBD2
V gene: TRBV7-2
CDR3 protein: CASSLSRTSGTGELFF

J gene: TRBJ2-3
D gene: .
V gene: TRBV7-2
CDR3 protein: CASSLVVGTKRADTQYF

J gene: TRBJ2-5
D gene: TRBD2
V gene: TRBV7-9
CDR3 protein: CASSLGGRAGETQYF

J gene: TRBJ2-6
D gene: .
V gene: TRBV5-5
CDR3 protein: CASSPGPNPQSGANVLTF

J gene: TRBJ1-1
D gene: .
V gene: TRBV29-1
CDR3 protein: CSLRGGTEAFF

J gene: TRBJ2-1
D gene: TRBD1
V gene: TRBV20-1
CDR3 protein: CSAPYNRGAYNEQFF

J gene: TRBJ2-2
D gene: TRBD2
V gene: TRBV7-3
CDR3 protein: CASSSSGSGAGELFF

J gene: TRBJ2-1
D gene: TRBD2
V gene: TRBV5-1
CDR3 protein: CASSLTSANEQFF

J gene: .
D gene: TRBD1
V gene: TRBV4-3
CDR3 protein: CASSQDRTGVFEQYF

J gene: TRBJ1-5
D gene: .
V gene: TRBV12-3/TRBV12-4
CDR3 protein: CASSWTNSNQPQHF

J gene: TRBJ2-7
D gene: .
V gene: TRBV6-6
CDR3 protein: CASRWGGQGGEQYF